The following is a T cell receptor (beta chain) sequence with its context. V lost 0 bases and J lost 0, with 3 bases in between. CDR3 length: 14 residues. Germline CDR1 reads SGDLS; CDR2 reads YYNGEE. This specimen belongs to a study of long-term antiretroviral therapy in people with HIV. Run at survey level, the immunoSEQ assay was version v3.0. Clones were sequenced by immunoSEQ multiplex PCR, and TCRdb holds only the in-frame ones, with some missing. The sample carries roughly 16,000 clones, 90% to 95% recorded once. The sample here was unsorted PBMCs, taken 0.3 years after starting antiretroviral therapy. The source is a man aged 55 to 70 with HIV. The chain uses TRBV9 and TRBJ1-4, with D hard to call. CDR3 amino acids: CASSVASTNEKLFF. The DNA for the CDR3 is TGTGCCAGCAGCGTAGCGTCAACTAATGAAAAACTGTTTTTT.